One and the same sample provided the 19 T cell receptor beta chains below, sequenced in a study of cytomegalovirus exposure and HLA in healthy donors. PCR amplification relied on 60 Vbeta primers (plus 13 Jbeta primers). Repertoires were generated with immunoSEQ multiplex PCR, while TCRdb's copy carries only in-frame clones and drops some. This sample has about 110,000 clones, with around three quarters found just once. The sequenced sample consisted of PBMCs. Receptor source: a human donor in good health.

The chain carries TRBV2 and TRBJ2-1, with 7 bases that match TRBD2. V was pared by 8 bases and J by 5 bases, with 6 bases of the junction left unmatched. The germline V gene has CDR1 SNHLY and CDR2 FYNNEI. The CDR3 loop spans 13 amino acids. CDR3 bases: TGTGCCAGCGTACCTAGCGGCAACAATGAGCAGTTCTTC. Translating gives CASVPSGNNEQFF. The full variable domain, rest sourced from reference TRBV2 and TRBJ2-1, is EPEVTQTPSHQVTQMGQEVILRCVPISNHLYFYWYRQILGQKVEFLVSFYNNEISEKSEIFDDQFSVERPDGSNFTLKIRSTKLEDSAMYFCASVPSGNNEQFFGPGTRLTVL.

This sequence joins TRBV12-5 and TRBJ2-3; 7 bases align to TRBD2. The CDR3 sequence is 12 residues long. Germline values: CDR1 LGHNT, CDR2 FRNRAP. Trimming cost V 3 bases and J 6 bases; bases outside gene matches: 0. The CDR3 coding sequence is TGTGCTAGTGGTTTCGGGGGGGATACGCAGTATTTT. It specifies CASGFGGDTQYF.

The chain combines TRBV18 with TRBJ1-1, with TRBD1 identical over 9 bases. Germline V gene sequence: CDR1 KGHSH, CDR2 LQKENI. Unmatched junction bases numbered 8, after V lost 2 bases and J lost 4 bases. This CDR3 comprises 16 residues. The CDR3 nucleotides are TGTGCCAGCTCACCATTACAGGGGGCGACGTTCACTGAAGCTTTCTTT. This sequence encodes CASSPLQGATFTEAFF.

The V and J genes are TRBV28 and TRBJ2-7, with TRBD1 identical over 12 bases. Trimming at V came to 7 bases and at J to 7 bases, leaving 5 bases not matched to a gene. CDR3 length equals 13 residues. Germline V CDR1 and CDR2: MDHEN, SYDVKM. The CDR3 here is CASTGQGAREQYF. The CDR3 coding sequence is TGTGCCAGCACGGGACAGGGGGCTCGGGAGCAGTACTTC.

CDR3 amino acids: CASGQGKLEKLFF. The DNA for the CDR3 is TGTGCCAGCGGTCAGGGGAAGCTTGAAAAACTGTTTTTT. The chain combines TRBV11-1 with TRBJ1-4; D may be TRBD1 (6 bases). CDR1 SGHAT and CDR2 FQDESV come from the germline V gene (reference sequence). Trimming took 8 bases from V and 7 from J, leaving 14 bases between them. The CDR3 covers 13 residues.

The genes are TRBV19 and TRBJ2-7; 8 nucleotides line up with TRBD1. The CDR3 spans 14 residues. Germline values: CDR1 LNHDA, CDR2 SQIVND (reference sequence). Losses at the gene ends were 10 bases for V and 4 bases for J; bases not matched to a gene: 12. The CDR3 here is CATHGGTGAYEQYF. Written as DNA, the CDR3 is TGTGCCACCCACGGCGGGACAGGAGCTTACGAGCAGTACTTC.

The V and J genes are TRBV28 and TRBJ1-2, with TRBD1 identical over 8 bases. Trimming took 6 bases from V and 7 from J; bases not matched to a gene: 10. The CDR3 spans 14 residues. From germline, CDR1 is MDHEN and CDR2 SYDVKM. CDR3 nucleotide sequence: TGTGCCAGCAGCTCCGAGACAGGGGTAGGTGGCTACACCTTC. It encodes CASSSETGVGGYTF.

This clone occurred once. The genes are TRBV6-1 and TRBJ2-5, with a possible D match to TRBD1 (6 bases). The germline V and J ends were trimmed by 6 bases and 14 bases, with 13 bases remaining between them. From germline, CDR1 is MNHNS and CDR2 SASEGT. CDR3 size: 10 residues. The CDR3 loop reads CASRRQETYF. CDR3 DNA: TGTGCCAGCAGAAGACAGGAAACCTACTTC.

The rearrangement uses TRBV5-6 and TRBJ1-4; TRBD1 matches 9 bases. CDR3 size: 15 residues. Losses at the gene ends were 6 bases for V and 5 bases for J; bases not matched to a gene: 8. Germline values: CDR1 SGHDT, CDR2 YYEEEE. The DNA of the CDR3 is TGTGCCAGCACCGTCCCCGGGACAGGGAATGAAAAACTGTTTTTT. As protein: CASTVPGTGNEKLFF.

The chain has TRBV14 and TRBJ1-2; D may be TRBD1 (6 bases). The CDR3 consists of 16 residues. CDR1 is SGHDN and CDR2 is FVKESK in the germline V gene. Trimming took off 1 base at V and 1 base at J, with 13 bases between the two ends. The CDR3 DNA sequence: TGTGCCAGCAGCCAAGCGGACAGTCCCCATAACTATGGCTACACCTTC. Encoded protein: CASSQADSPHNYGYTF.

This clone was found once. This chain's CDR3 is CASSLTPIQETQYF. The CDR3 DNA follows: TGTGCCAGCAGCTTAACTCCGATACAAGAGACCCAGTACTTC. The chain is built from TRBV7-9 and TRBJ2-5, with no clear D. Trimming left V 2 bases short and J 2 bases short, with 9 bases between. The CDR3 length is 14 residues. The germline V gene encodes CDR1 SEHNR and CDR2 FQNEAQ (reference sequence).

The chain uses TRBV6-5 and TRBJ2-7; 7 nucleotides align to TRBD1. Germline loops: CDR1 MNHEY, CDR2 SVGAGI. V lost 0 bases to trimming and J lost 6 bases; unmatched junction nucleotides: 8. The CDR3 totals 15 residues. CDR3: CASSYSADRSFEQYF. CDR3 bases: TGTGCCAGCAGTTACTCGGCGGACAGGAGCTTCGAGCAGTACTTC.

The V gene is TRBV5-1, the J gene TRBJ1-2, with TRBD1 matching 12 bases. Germline CDR1 is SGHRS and CDR2 is YFSETQ. The CDR3 loop spans 13 amino acids. V was clipped by 4 bases and J by 8 bases; unmatched bases: 3. The CDR3 sequence: CASSQGQGAGYTF. The DNA of the CDR3 is TGCGCCAGCAGCCAGGGACAGGGGGCGGGCTACACCTTC.

This chain joins TRBV7-2 and TRBJ2-3, with D possibly TRBD1 on 5 matching bases. Germline-derived CDR1 and CDR2 are SGHTA and FQGNSA. The V end lost 1 base, the J end lost 5 bases, and 13 bases lay between the germline ends. CDR3 size: 15 residues. CDR3 nucleotide sequence: TGTGCCAGCAGCTTAGTGGGGCAGATCCGAGATACGCAGTATTTT. Its translation: CASSLVGQIRDTQYF.

This clone was observed a single time. The rearrangement joins TRBV5-1 to TRBJ2-3, with 10 bases lining up with TRBD2. Unmatched junction bases numbered 1, after V lost 6 bases and J lost 3 bases. Germline CDR1 SGHRS, CDR2 YFSETQ. The CDR3 contains 13 residues. The CDR3 is CASTSGSTDTQYF. The CDR3 coding sequence is TGCGCCAGCACTAGCGGGAGTACAGATACGCAGTATTTT.

The CDR3 here is CAISAPISGNTGELFF. The DNA of the CDR3 is TGTGCCATCAGTGCCCCCATTAGCGGGAACACCGGGGAGCTGTTTTTT. The gene calls are TRBV10-3 and TRBJ2-2, with D possibly TRBD2 on 6 matching bases. CDR3 length: 16 residues. Germline CDR1 is ENHRY and CDR2 is SYGVKD. V lost 4 bases to trimming and J lost 1 base, with 13 bases between them.

The chain has TRBV6-6 and TRBJ2-5, with D perhaps TRBD2 (6 bases). Trimming pared 0 bases from V and 4 bases from J, leaving 12 bases between. Germline V lookup: CDR1 MNHNY, CDR2 SVGAGI (reference sequence). The length of the CDR3 is 15 residues. The chain's CDR3 is CASSYSAGFLETQYF. CDR3 nucleotide sequence: TGTGCCAGCAGTTACTCAGCGGGCTTTCTAGAGACCCAGTACTTC.

The chain combines TRBV6-5 with TRBJ2-1, with D unclear. Germline values: CDR1 MNHEY, CDR2 SVGAGI. The ends were cut back, 6 bases at V and 13 bases at J, with 16 bases in the middle. The CDR3 length is 12 residues. The chain's CDR3 is CASSPPNTPQFF. CDR3 DNA sequence: TGTGCCAGCAGCCCCCCAAACACCCCTCAGTTCTTC.

This clone counts as medium-sized. The DNA for the CDR3 is TGTGCCAGCAGCCAGGTGGGGACTAGTGGGGCCAACGTCCTGACTTTC. This translates into CASSQVGTSGANVLTF. This chain joins TRBV4-2 and TRBJ2-6, with 8 nucleotides matching TRBD2. This CDR3 has 16 amino acids. CDR1 is LGHNA and CDR2 is YNFKEQ in the germline V gene. V lost 3 bases, J lost 3 bases, and 4 bases stayed unmatched.